This T cell receptor beta chain is from a study of T-cell memory formation after mild COVID-19. TCRdb used MiXCR to reprocess the 5' RACE reads, holding one entry per CDR3 protein. The data contain hundreds of thousands of distinct CDR3 sequences, approximately 15% of them singletons. Trimming pared 3 bases from V and 0 bases from J, leaving 9 bases between. Germline V gene data show CDR1 as SGHTA and CDR2 as FQGNSA. This CDR3 has 15 amino acids. This clonotype was sampled from a man younger than 35 who had mild COVID-19 (a few samples of this study predate the infection). Cell type and time point are not known. The rearrangement links TRBV7-2 to TRBJ1-5, with D perhaps matching TRBD1 (5 bases). Specimen: PBMCs or a T cell subset sorted from them (not recorded which). The CDR3 DNA reads TGTGCCAGCAGCTTTAAGGGGTCTAGCAATCAGCCCCAGCATTTT. This gives the protein CASSFKGSSNQPQHF.